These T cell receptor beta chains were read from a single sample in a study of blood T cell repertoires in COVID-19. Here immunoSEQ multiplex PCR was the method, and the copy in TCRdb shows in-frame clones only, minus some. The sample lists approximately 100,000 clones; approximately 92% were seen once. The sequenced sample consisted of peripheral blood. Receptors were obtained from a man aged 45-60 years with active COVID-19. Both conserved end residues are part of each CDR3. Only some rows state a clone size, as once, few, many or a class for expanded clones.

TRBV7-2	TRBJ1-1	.	CASSPTAGRTEAFF
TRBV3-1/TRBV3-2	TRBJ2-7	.	CASSQANPDEQYF
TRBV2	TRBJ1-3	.	CASRVEQANSGNTIYF
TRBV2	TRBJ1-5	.	CASTLDSYSNQPQHF
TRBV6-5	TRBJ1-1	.	CASSFEGAQGTEAFF
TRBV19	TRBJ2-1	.	CASSIGAASYNEQFF
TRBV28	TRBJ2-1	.	CASSFPTSGRENEQFF
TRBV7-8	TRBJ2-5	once	CASSSRTSGGGETQYF
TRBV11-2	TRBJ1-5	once	CASSDTGVKQPQHF
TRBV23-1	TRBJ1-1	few	CASSQEQDGLYESEAFF
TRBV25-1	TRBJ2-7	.	CASSSRSEQYF
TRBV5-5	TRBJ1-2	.	CASSPVGQGRIYGYTF
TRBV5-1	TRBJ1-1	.	CASSLARVMNTEAFF
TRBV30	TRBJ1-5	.	CAWSPPGGGINQPQHF
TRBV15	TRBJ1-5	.	CATSLYTGTEAQPQHF
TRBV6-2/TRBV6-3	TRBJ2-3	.	CASSYTPGLAGGTTDTQYF
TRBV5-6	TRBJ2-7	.	CASSSRVRDLYSYEQYF
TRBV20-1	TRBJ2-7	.	CSASTPGQGTYEQYF
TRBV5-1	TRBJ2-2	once	CASSLASNTGELFF
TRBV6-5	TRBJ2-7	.	CASLLTSGRAYEQYF
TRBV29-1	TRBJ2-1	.	CSVERGRANEQFF
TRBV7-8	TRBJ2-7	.	CASSLGLRDRGFEQYF
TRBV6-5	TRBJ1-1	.	CASSYSRVGGTEAFF
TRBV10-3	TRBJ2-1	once	CAISESKIAGGNNEQFF
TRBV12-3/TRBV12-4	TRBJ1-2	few	CASSFEGGYTF
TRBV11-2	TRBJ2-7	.	CASRPGAASREQYF
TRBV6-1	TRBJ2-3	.	CASSARLAPSTDTQYF
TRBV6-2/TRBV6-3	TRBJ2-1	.	CASSYVSSGSRDEQFF
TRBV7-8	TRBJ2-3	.	CASSPSRARSRDTQYF
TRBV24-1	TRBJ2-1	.	CATSAVAGAYNEQFF
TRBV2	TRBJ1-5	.	CASSRGIGGNQPQHF
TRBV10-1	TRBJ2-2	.	CASSQDAVGLAGLYTGELFF
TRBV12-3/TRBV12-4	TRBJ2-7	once	CASTMDFLKQYF
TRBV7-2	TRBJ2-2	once	CASRSDMFTGELFF
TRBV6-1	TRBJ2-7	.	CASSEAGANNEQYF
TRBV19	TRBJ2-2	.	CASSIVGDTGLFF
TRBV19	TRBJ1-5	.	CASDGGMRRQPQHF
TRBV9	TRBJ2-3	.	CASSVTASTDTQYF
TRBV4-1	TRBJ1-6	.	CASSKTGRDSPLHF
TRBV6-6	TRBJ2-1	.	CASSVWDREGNEQFF
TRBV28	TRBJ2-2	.	CASAISGSRRTGELFF
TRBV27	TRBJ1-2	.	CASRMTGMRGYTF
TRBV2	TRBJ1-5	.	CASSLGVQPQHF
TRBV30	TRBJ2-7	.	CAQGQRQGYEQYF